These T cell receptor beta chains were read from a single sample in a study of control samples from healthy donors and cancer patients. Using immunoSEQ multiplex PCR, the repertoire was profiled, and TCRdb retains in-frame clones only, with some absent. The sample shows 150,000 or so clones, 93% of them seen only once. The sequenced sample consisted of blood. These receptors originate from a woman aged 60-75 years in good health. CDR3s include the opening cysteine and the closing phenylalanine or tryptophan. Fields, in order: CDR3 DNA, CDR3 protein, J gene, D gene, V gene, clone size. A D gene is named only where the DNA matches it firmly. Size is stated for part of the rows, as once, few or many counts, or as a class when the clone is expanded.

DNA: TGTGCCACCCGTTCAGAAATTGGCCTAGCGGGGGTATACAATGAGCAGTTCTTC
CDR3: CATRSEIGLAGVYNEQFF
J: TRBJ2-1
D: TRBD2
V: TRBV10-3
size: .

DNA: TGTGCCAGCAGTGGAGAGCACTATGGCTACACCTTC
CDR3: CASSGEHYGYTF
J: TRBJ1-2
D: .
V: TRBV2
size: .

DNA: TGCAGCGTTGAAGGGTCCTCCGGACAGGGGAATGGCTACACCTTC
CDR3: CSVEGSSGQGNGYTF
J: TRBJ1-2
D: TRBD1
V: TRBV29-1
size: once

DNA: TGTGCCAGCAGCCAAGATAGGGGGCCTAACTATGGCTACACCTTC
CDR3: CASSQDRGPNYGYTF
J: TRBJ1-2
D: TRBD1
V: TRBV3-1/TRBV3-2
size: .

DNA: TGTGCCAGCAGCCAAAACCCTAGCGGGGGGGCCAATGAGCAGTTCTTC
CDR3: CASSQNPSGGANEQFF
J: TRBJ2-1
D: TRBD2
V: TRBV3-1/TRBV3-2
size: .

DNA: TGTGCCAGCAGTTATCGGGACAGGGGCACCTACGAGCAGTACTTC
CDR3: CASSYRDRGTYEQYF
J: TRBJ2-7
D: TRBD1
V: TRBV6-5
size: .

DNA: TGTGCCAGCTCACCTTCGGTAAGACTCAACACTGAAGCTTTCTTT
CDR3: CASSPSVRLNTEAFF
J: TRBJ1-1
D: .
V: TRBV18
size: .

DNA: TGTGCCAGCAGCCCCCTAGGGGACGGCTACACCTTC
CDR3: CASSPLGDGYTF
J: TRBJ1-2
D: .
V: TRBV3-1/TRBV3-2
size: once

DNA: TGTGCCACCGGGAACAGTTTAAACACCGGGGAGCTGTTTTTT
CDR3: CATGNSLNTGELFF
J: TRBJ2-2
D: .
V: TRBV24-1
size: .

DNA: TGTGCCAGCAGTTTCGGACAGGGGAGTTTTTCGACAGATACGCAGTATTTT
CDR3: CASSFGQGSFSTDTQYF
J: TRBJ2-3
D: TRBD1
V: TRBV27
size: .

DNA: TGCGCCAGCAGCCAAGAGCCCAGGGCTTCCTACGAGCAGTACTTC
CDR3: CASSQEPRASYEQYF
J: TRBJ2-7
D: .
V: TRBV4-3
size: .

DNA: TGTGCCAGCAGCATCGACAGGGGGCGACCCATTGAGCAGTTCTTC
CDR3: CASSIDRGRPIEQFF
J: TRBJ2-1
D: TRBD1
V: TRBV9
size: .

DNA: TGTGCCAGCAGCACGTCCCCGGATAACACCGGGGAGCTGTTTTTT
CDR3: CASSTSPDNTGELFF
J: TRBJ2-2
D: .
V: TRBV5-4
size: .

DNA: TGTGCCAGCAGCGAGGGACAGGAGACCTACGAGCAGTACTTC
CDR3: CASSEGQETYEQYF
J: TRBJ2-7
D: TRBD1
V: TRBV13
size: .

DNA: TGTGCCAGCTCAGGGACAGACACAGATACGCAGTATTTT
CDR3: CASSGTDTDTQYF
J: TRBJ2-3
D: TRBD1
V: TRBV18
size: .

DNA: TGTGCCAGCAGCCAAGACGGGGGCGAGCAGTTCTTC
CDR3: CASSQDGGEQFF
J: TRBJ2-1
D: .
V: TRBV4-2
size: .

DNA: TGTGCCAGCAGCTTAGCTTTGGTCTCTCAGAGTACGCAGTATTTT
CDR3: CASSLALVSQSTQYF
J: TRBJ2-3
D: .
V: TRBV13
size: .

DNA: TGTGCCACCAGTGACCCCGGGACAGATTATGGCTACACCTTC
CDR3: CATSDPGTDYGYTF
J: TRBJ1-2
D: TRBD1
V: TRBV24-1
size: .

DNA: TGTGCCAGCAGTGCCTTCGGGACAGGGGGAGGTCAGCCCCAGCATTTT
CDR3: CASSAFGTGGGQPQHF
J: TRBJ1-5
D: TRBD1
V: TRBV2
size: once

DNA: TGTGCCTGGAAGGGAGGACTTAACTGGGACAGTGAGAACACTGAAGCTTTCTTT
CDR3: CAWKGGLNWDSENTEAFF
J: TRBJ1-1
D: TRBD1
V: TRBV30
size: .

DNA: TGCGCCAGCAGCCTACAGCTAGAGAACACTGAAGCTTTCTTT
CDR3: CASSLQLENTEAFF
J: TRBJ1-1
D: .
V: TRBV4-3
size: .

DNA: TGTGCCAGCAGCCAAGATCACGCCGGGGAGCTGTTTTTT
CDR3: CASSQDHAGELFF
J: TRBJ2-2
D: .
V: TRBV3-1/TRBV3-2
size: .

DNA: TGTGCCAGCAGCTTGGTTTTTGAGGGGACCACAACTAATGAAAAACTGTTTTTT
CDR3: CASSLVFEGTTTNEKLFF
J: TRBJ1-4
D: .
V: TRBV5-6
size: .

DNA: TGCGCCAGCAGCCAAGACCTTATAGGGCAGCCGTATAATGAAAAACTGTTTTTT
CDR3: CASSQDLIGQPYNEKLFF
J: TRBJ1-4
D: .
V: TRBV4-3
size: .

DNA: TGTGCCAGCAGCCAAGTGTGGAGCTCTGGAAACACCATATATTTT
CDR3: CASSQVWSSGNTIYF
J: TRBJ1-3
D: .
V: TRBV3-1/TRBV3-2
size: .

DNA: TGTGCCAGTAGTATCCCAAACAGGGATGGCTACACCTTC
CDR3: CASSIPNRDGYTF
J: TRBJ1-2
D: .
V: TRBV19
size: .

DNA: TGTGCCAGCATCTTCGGACGGTCCGGGACAGGGGGGCACGGCTACACCTTC
CDR3: CASIFGRSGTGGHGYTF
J: TRBJ1-2
D: TRBD1
V: TRBV2
size: .

DNA: TGTGCCAGCAGATCCACAGGGAGGACGTATGGCTACACCTTC
CDR3: CASRSTGRTYGYTF
J: TRBJ1-2
D: .
V: TRBV6-5
size: once

DNA: TGCGCCAGCAGCCAAGATGTTGGGGGAGGACCCCTCCACTTT
CDR3: CASSQDVGGGPLHF
J: TRBJ1-6
D: .
V: TRBV4-3
size: .

DNA: TGTGCCAGCAGTGAGGGACGGAATCAGCCCCAGCATTTT
CDR3: CASSEGRNQPQHF
J: TRBJ1-5
D: .
V: TRBV2
size: .

DNA: TGTGCCAGCAGTTCTGCTGGGACAGCCGTAACCCTTTGGTATGGCTACACCTTC
CDR3: CASSSAGTAVTLWYGYTF
J: TRBJ1-2
D: TRBD1
V: TRBV28
size: .

DNA: TGTGCCAGCAGTGAAGCTGGCACGGACACTGAAGCTTTCTTT
CDR3: CASSEAGTDTEAFF
J: TRBJ1-1
D: .
V: TRBV2
size: .

DNA: TGTGCCAGCAGCCCCGGGACAGATGCGCTCTATAGCAATCAGCCCCAGCATTTT
CDR3: CASSPGTDALYSNQPQHF
J: TRBJ1-5
D: TRBD1
V: TRBV7-9
size: once

DNA: TGTGCCAGCAGTCCACACGGAGGGTTGGACAGGGGGCCTATTAATTCACCCCTCCACTTT
CDR3: CASSPHGGLDRGPINSPLHF
J: TRBJ1-6
D: TRBD1
V: TRBV6-6
size: once

DNA: TGCAGCGTCAGGGAGCTTGGTGGCTACACCTTC
CDR3: CSVRELGGYTF
J: TRBJ1-2
D: .
V: TRBV29-1
size: once

DNA: TGTGCCAGCAGCCCACTAGCGGGGGGTTACACAGATACGCAGTATTTT
CDR3: CASSPLAGGYTDTQYF
J: TRBJ2-3
D: TRBD2
V: TRBV7-3
size: .

DNA: TGTGCCAGCAGCGATAGGGGTAATGAAAAACTGTTTTTT
CDR3: CASSDRGNEKLFF
J: TRBJ1-4
D: .
V: TRBV3-1/TRBV3-2
size: .

DNA: TGCAGCGTTGACAAAACAGGGGGCCAGGGCTACACCTTC
CDR3: CSVDKTGGQGYTF
J: TRBJ1-2
D: TRBD1
V: TRBV29-1
size: .

DNA: TGTGCCAGCAGCTTAGGCCAGGGCAATCAGCCCCAGCATTTT
CDR3: CASSLGQGNQPQHF
J: TRBJ1-5
D: .
V: TRBV7-2
size: .

DNA: TGTGCCAGCAGTTACGACAGAGACGCTGAAGCTTTCTTT
CDR3: CASSYDRDAEAFF
J: TRBJ1-1
D: .
V: TRBV6-2/TRBV6-3
size: .

DNA: TGTGCCAGCAGTGAAGAGCGGGCCACCTACAATGAGCAGTTCTTC
CDR3: CASSEERATYNEQFF
J: TRBJ2-1
D: .
V: TRBV2
size: .

DNA: TGTGCCAGCAGTTTACAAGTACCCTATGGCTACACCTTC
CDR3: CASSLQVPYGYTF
J: TRBJ1-2
D: .
V: TRBV12-3/TRBV12-4
size: .

DNA: TGTGCCAGCAGCTTAGTGTCAGGGACGAGCAATCAGCCCCAGCATTTT
CDR3: CASSLVSGTSNQPQHF
J: TRBJ1-5
D: .
V: TRBV7-2
size: .

DNA: TGTGCCAGCAGTTACAACATCTATCAGCCCCAGCATTTT
CDR3: CASSYNIYQPQHF
J: TRBJ1-5
D: .
V: TRBV6-2/TRBV6-3
size: .

DNA: TGTGCCAGCAGCTCACAACGGACAGGTTTGGGTCAGCCCCAGCATTTT
CDR3: CASSSQRTGLGQPQHF
J: TRBJ1-5
D: TRBD1
V: TRBV7-2
size: .

DNA: TGTGCCAGCAGGGGGGAGAGGGGCAATCAGCCCCAGCATTTT
CDR3: CASRGERGNQPQHF
J: TRBJ1-5
D: .
V: TRBV2
size: .

DNA: TGTGCCAGCAGCATCCACCACCCAAGGCTTAGCAATCAGCCCCAGCATTTT
CDR3: CASSIHHPRLSNQPQHF
J: TRBJ1-5
D: .
V: TRBV6-2/TRBV6-3
size: .

DNA: TGTGCCAGCAGCTTTGGCAGTACCTACGAGCAGTACTTC
CDR3: CASSFGSTYEQYF
J: TRBJ2-7
D: .
V: TRBV11-3
size: .

DNA: TGTGCCAGCAGTGCTCAGGGTACCCAAAGGGGCTCACCCCTCCACTTT
CDR3: CASSAQGTQRGSPLHF
J: TRBJ1-6
D: .
V: TRBV2
size: .

DNA: TGTGCCAGCAGCCAAGACGAGCGGGGGGGGAAATACTTC
CDR3: CASSQDERGGKYF
J: TRBJ2-7
D: TRBD2
V: TRBV3-1/TRBV3-2
size: .